The source of this T cell receptor (beta chain) is a study of T cell changes during pregnancy in multiple sclerosis. Per germline, CDR1 SEHNR and CDR2 FQNEAQ (reference sequence). This CDR3 region has 11 residues. V lost 7 bases to trimming and J lost 7 bases, with 10 bases between them. Clones were read by immunoSEQ multiplex PCR, and TCRdb kept only the in-frame ones, dropping some. The sample holds some 47,000 clones, approximately 90% seen once. The sequence derives from a female donor with multiple sclerosis, enrolled in a pregnancy study. Sequenced material: CD8+ T cells from peripheral blood mononuclear cells, taken in the second trimester of pregnancy. The chain couples TRBV7-9 to TRBJ1-2; D is unresolved. The CDR3 is CASTPGGGYTF. DNA of the CDR3: TGTGCCAGCACCCCCGGTGGTGGCTACACCTTC.